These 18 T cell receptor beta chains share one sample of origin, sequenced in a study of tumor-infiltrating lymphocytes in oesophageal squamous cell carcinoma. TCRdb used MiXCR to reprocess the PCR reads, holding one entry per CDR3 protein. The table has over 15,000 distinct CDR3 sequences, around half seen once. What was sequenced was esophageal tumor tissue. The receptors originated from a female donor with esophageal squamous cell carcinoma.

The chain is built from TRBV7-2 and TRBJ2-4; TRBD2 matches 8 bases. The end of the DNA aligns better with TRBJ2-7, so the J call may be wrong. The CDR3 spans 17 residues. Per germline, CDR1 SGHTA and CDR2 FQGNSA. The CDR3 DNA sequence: TGTGCCAGCAGCTTAGCCGCAGGTTGGGGACTAGGGTTCGAGCAGTACTTC. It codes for CASSLAAGWGLGFEQYF.

DNA for the CDR3: TGTGCTAGCGGACGTTCCTGGGAGACCCAGTACTTC. Translation: CASGRSWETQYF. The chain links TRBV7-7 to TRBJ2-5; a weak D match, TRBD2 (6 bases). Germline CDR1 SSHAT, CDR2 FNYEAQ (reference sequence). This CDR3 is 12 amino acids long.

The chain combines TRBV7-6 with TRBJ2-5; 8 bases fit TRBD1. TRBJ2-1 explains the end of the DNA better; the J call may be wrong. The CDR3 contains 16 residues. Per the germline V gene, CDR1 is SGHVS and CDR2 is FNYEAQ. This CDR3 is CASSSDRESGYNEQFF. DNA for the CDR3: TGTGCCAGCAGCTCGGACAGGGAATCTGGCTACAATGAGCAGTTCTTC.

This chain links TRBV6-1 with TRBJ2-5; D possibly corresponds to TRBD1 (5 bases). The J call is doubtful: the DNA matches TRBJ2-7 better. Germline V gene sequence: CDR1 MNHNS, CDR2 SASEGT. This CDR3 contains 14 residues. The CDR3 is CASSEQGNLYEQYF. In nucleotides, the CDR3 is TGTGCCAGCAGTGAACAGGGTAACTTATACGAGCAGTACTTC.

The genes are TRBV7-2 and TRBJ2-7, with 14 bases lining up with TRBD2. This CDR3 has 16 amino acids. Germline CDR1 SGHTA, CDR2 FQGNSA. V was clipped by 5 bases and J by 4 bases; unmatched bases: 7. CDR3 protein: CASSPTSGRVPYEQYF. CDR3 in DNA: TGTGCCAGCAGCCCGACTAGCGGGAGGGTCCCGTACGAGCAGTACTTC.

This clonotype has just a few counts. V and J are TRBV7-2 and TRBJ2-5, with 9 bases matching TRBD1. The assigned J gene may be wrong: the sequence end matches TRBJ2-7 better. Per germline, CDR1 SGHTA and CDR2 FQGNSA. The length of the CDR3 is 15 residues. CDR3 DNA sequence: TGTGCCAGCAGCTTTCTTGGACAGGGGACCTACGAGCAGTACTTC. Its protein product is CASSFLGQGTYEQYF.

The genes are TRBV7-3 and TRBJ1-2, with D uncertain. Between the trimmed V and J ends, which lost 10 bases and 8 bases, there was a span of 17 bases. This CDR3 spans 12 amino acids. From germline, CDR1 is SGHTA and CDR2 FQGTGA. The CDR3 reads CATLTCPRGYTF. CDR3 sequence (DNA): TGTGCCACTCTGACGTGCCCCAGGGGCTACACCTTC.

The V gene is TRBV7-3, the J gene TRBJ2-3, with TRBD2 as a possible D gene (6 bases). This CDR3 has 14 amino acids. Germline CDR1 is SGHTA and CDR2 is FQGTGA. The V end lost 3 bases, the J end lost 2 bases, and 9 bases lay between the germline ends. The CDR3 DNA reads TGTGCCAGCAGCTTGGCGGGACCCACAGATACGCAGTATTTT. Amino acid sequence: CASSLAGPTDTQYF.

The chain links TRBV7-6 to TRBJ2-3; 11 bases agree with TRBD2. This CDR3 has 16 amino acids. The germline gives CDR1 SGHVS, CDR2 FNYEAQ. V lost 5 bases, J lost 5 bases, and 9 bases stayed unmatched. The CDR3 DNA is TGTGCCAGCAGCCCCTCCCTAGCGGGAGGAGGAGATACGCAGTATTTT. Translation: CASSPSLAGGGDTQYF.

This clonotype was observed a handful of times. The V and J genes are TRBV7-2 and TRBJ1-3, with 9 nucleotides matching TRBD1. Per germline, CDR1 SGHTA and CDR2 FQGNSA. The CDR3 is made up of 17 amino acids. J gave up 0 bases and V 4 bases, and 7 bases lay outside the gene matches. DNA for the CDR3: TGTGCCAGCAGCTCTGACAGGGGGACCTTCTCTGGAAACACCATATATTTT. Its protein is CASSSDRGTFSGNTIYF.

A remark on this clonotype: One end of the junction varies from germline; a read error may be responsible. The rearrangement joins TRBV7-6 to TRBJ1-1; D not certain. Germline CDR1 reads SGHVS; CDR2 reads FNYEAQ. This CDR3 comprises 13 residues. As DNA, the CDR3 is TGTGCTAGCAGCTTAGGAGAGAACACTGAAGCTTTCTTT. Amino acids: CASSLGENTEAFF.

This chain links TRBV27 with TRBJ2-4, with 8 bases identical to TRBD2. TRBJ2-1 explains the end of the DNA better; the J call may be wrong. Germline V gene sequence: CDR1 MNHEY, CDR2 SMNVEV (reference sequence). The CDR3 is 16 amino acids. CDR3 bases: TGTGCCAGCAGTCCCGGGGGTAGCGGGATGAACAATGAGCAGTTCTTC. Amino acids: CASSPGGSGMNNEQFF.

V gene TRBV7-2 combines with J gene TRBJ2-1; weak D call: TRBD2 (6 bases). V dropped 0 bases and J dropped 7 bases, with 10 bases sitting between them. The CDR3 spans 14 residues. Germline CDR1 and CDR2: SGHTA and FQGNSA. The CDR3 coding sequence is TGTGCCAGCAGCTTAGCCACTAGCATAAATGAGCAGTTCTTC. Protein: CASSLATSINEQFF.

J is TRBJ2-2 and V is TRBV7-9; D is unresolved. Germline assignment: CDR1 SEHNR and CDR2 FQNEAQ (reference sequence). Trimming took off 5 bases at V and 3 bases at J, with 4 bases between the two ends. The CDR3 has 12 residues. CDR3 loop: CASSPDTGELFF. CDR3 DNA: TGTGCCAGCAGCCCGGACACCGGGGAGCTGTTTTTT.

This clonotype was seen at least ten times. The CDR3 here is CSGLGQGYGYTF. The CDR3 bases are TGCAGCGGACTGGGACAGGGGTACGGCTACACCTTC. The V call is TRBV29-1, the J call TRBJ1-2, with 10 nucleotides matching TRBD1. Germline CDR1 reads SQVTM; CDR2 reads ANQGSEA. V lost 7 bases to trimming and J lost 8 bases; unmatched junction nucleotides: 7. The CDR3 is 12 amino acids.

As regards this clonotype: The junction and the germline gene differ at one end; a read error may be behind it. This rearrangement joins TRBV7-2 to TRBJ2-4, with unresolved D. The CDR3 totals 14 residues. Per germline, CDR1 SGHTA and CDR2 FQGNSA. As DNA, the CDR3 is TGTGCCAGCAGCTTAACGAACTATAATTCACCCCTCCACTTC. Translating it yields CASSLTNYNSPLHF.

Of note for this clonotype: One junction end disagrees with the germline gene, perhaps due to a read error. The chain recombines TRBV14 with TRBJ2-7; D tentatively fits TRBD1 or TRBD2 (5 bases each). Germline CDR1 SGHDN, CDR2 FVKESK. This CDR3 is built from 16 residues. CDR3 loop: CASSPPGRRTHSPLHF. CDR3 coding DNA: TGTGCCAGCAGCCCCCCGGGGCGGAGAACCCATTCACCCCTCCACTTC.

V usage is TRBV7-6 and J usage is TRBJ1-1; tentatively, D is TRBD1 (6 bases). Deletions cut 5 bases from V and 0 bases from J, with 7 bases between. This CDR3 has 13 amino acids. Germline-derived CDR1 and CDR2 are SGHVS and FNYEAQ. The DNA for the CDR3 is TGTGCCAGCAGCCGACAGGTGAACACTGAAGCTTTCTTT. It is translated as CASSRQVNTEAFF.